The clone carrying this TCR beta chain was detected only once. What it binds is not known. The data stem from a study of T cell responses to AZD1222 COVID-19 vaccine. Study-level findings and limits: Among the donors, most were white British and more were female, and clonal diversity was possibly underestimated. No day 14 peak samples; only post-peak repertoires were characterized.

The CDR3 runs to 16 residues. With V trimmed by 2 bases and J by 7 bases, 11 bases remained unmatched. The germline CDR1 and CDR2 sequences are SGHAT and FQNNGV. TCRdb's table, derived via immunoSEQ multiplex PCR, lists solely in-frame clones and lacks some. Of about 55,000 clones listed, approximately 88% are singletons. The rearrangement joins TRBV11-2 to TRBJ2-1; 7 bases are a match to TRBD2. The clonotype originates from an adult in good health. The starting material was peripheral blood, obtained on day 0 of AZD1222 vaccination. The CDR3 sequence: CASSLPWTRSRNEQFF. CDR3 bases: TGTGCCAGCAGCTTACCGTGGACTAGGAGTAGGAATGAGCAGTTCTTC.